Each of the 13 T cell receptor beta chains below was sequenced from the same sample in a study of shared clonotypes between healthy human individuals. Method: immunoSEQ multiplex PCR; TCRdb's copy keeps in-frame clones and lacks some. The data hold 2 million to 2.5 million clones, with 80% to 95% observed a single time. Sequencing was done on a sample of naive CD4+ T cells from PBMCs. Subset defined: CD45RA+ positively selected. The receptors were gathered from a man in his late teens or twenties in good health. Some clones in this sample may be carry-over from other donors' samples.

The rearrangement joins TRBV9 to TRBJ2-1, with D possibly TRBD1 on 6 matching bases. V shed 4 bases and J shed 9 bases, with 14 bases lying between them. CDR3 length equals 13 residues. The germline V gene encodes CDR1 SGDLS and CDR2 YYNGEE. The CDR3 DNA sequence: TGTGCCAGCAGCACCCAGGGGAATAGTGAGCAGTTCTTC. The encoded protein is CASSTQGNSEQFF.

The chain is built from TRBV18 and TRBJ2-7, with D possibly matching TRBD2 (7 bases). Trimming pared 3 bases from V and 2 bases from J, leaving 11 bases between. The CDR3 is 14 amino acids. Germline CDR1 is KGHSH and CDR2 is LQKENI. For the CDR3, the DNA is TGTGCCAGCTCACCGGGGGGGCCCACCTACGAGCAGTACTTC. Its translation is CASSPGGPTYEQYF.

CDR3 in DNA: TGTGCCATCAGTGAGTGGTCGGGACAGGATTACAATGAGCAGTTCTTC. Its protein product is CAISEWSGQDYNEQFF. The J gene is TRBJ2-1, the V gene TRBV10-3; 8 nucleotides agree with TRBD1. The CDR3 loop spans 16 amino acids. Germline V lookup: CDR1 ENHRY, CDR2 SYGVKD. With V trimmed by 1 base and J by 4 bases, 6 bases remained unmatched.

This chain uses TRBV27 with TRBJ1-2, with D possibly TRBD1 on 5 matching bases. From germline, CDR1 is MNHEY and CDR2 SMNVEV (reference sequence). Trimming left V 2 bases short and J 4 bases short, with 11 bases between. The CDR3 sequence is 14 residues long. CDR3 nucleotide sequence: TGTGCCAGCAGTTTAAAGGGGTTCGGCTATGGCTACACCTTC. This sequence encodes CASSLKGFGYGYTF.

The chain has TRBV28 and TRBJ2-2, with 7 bases aligning to TRBD1. With 0 bases clipped from V and 7 bases from J, the junction kept 5 bases outside the gene matches. The CDR3 sequence is 15 residues long. The V gene's germline CDR1 is MDHEN and CDR2 SYDVKM. The CDR3 nucleotides are TGTGCCAGCAGTTTATGGGGACAGTCGAGCGGGGAGCTGTTTTTT. Amino acids: CASSLWGQSSGELFF.

J is TRBJ2-7 and V is TRBV28, with D uncertain. V was clipped by 7 bases and J by 7 bases, with 23 bases between them. CDR3 length equals 15 residues. Germline V gives CDR1 MDHEN, CDR2 SYDVKM. CDR3 coding DNA: TGTGCCAGCACATTCTCCAGCCCGGCTCCTCGGGAGCAGTACTTC. This sequence encodes CASTFSSPAPREQYF.

This chain connects TRBV6-1 to TRBJ2-7, with D uncertain. Germline CDR1 reads MNHNS; CDR2 reads SASEGT. There are 13 residues in the CDR3. V shed 11 bases and J shed 4 bases, with 18 bases lying between them. Here the CDR3 DNA reads TGTGCCGGACGGGCGTCAGCCCCTTACGAGCAGTACTTC. Translated: CAGRASAPYEQYF.

The CDR3 here is CASSPDSSNQPQHF. DNA of the CDR3: TGTGCCAGCAGCCCGGACAGTAGCAATCAGCCCCAGCATTTT. The chain uses TRBV27 and TRBJ1-5; possible D gene TRBD1, 6 bases. CDR3 length: 14 residues. CDR1 and CDR2 from the germline V gene are MNHEY and SMNVEV (reference sequence). Deletions cut 6 bases from V and 0 bases from J, with 9 bases between.

The CDR3 coding sequence is TGTGCCAGCAGCTTTAACCCGGGGATGTGGGACACCGGGGAGCTGTTTTTT. It codes for CASSFNPGMWDTGELFF. V is TRBV7-8 and J is TRBJ2-2; possibly TRBD2 for D (5 bases). V was trimmed by 3 bases and J by 3 bases, leaving 17 bases between them. This CDR3 is 17 amino acids long. Germline V gives CDR1 SGHVS, CDR2 FQNEAQ.

J is TRBJ1-2 and V is TRBV7-2; weak D call: TRBD1 (5 bases). CDR1 is SGHTA and CDR2 is FQGNSA in the germline V gene. This CDR3 contains 14 residues. V dropped 1 base and J dropped 2 bases, with 8 bases sitting between them. CDR3 sequence: CASSLGGRNYGYTF. The CDR3 DNA reads as TGTGCCAGCAGCTTAGGGGGCAGAAACTATGGCTACACCTTC.

The rearrangement links TRBV4-1 to TRBJ2-3, with 10 positions matching TRBD2. The J segment lost 5 bases and the V segment lost 0 bases, leaving 5 bases of the junction unmatched. This CDR3 contains 16 residues. CDR1 is MGHRA, CDR2 YSYEKL, per germline. CDR3 in DNA: TGCGCCAGCAGCCAAGATAGCGGGGGGCTAATAGATACGCAGTATTTT. This sequence encodes CASSQDSGGLIDTQYF.

This chain connects TRBV7-6 to TRBJ2-2, with 9 bases matching TRBD2. Germline lookup yields CDR1 SGHVS and CDR2 FNYEAQ. The CDR3 has 16 amino acids. With 5 bases clipped from V and 8 bases from J, the junction kept 12 bases outside the gene matches. The CDR3 DNA is TGTGCCAGCAGCCCTCTAGCGGGAATGATTCTGGGGGAGCTGTTTTTT. This gives the protein CASSPLAGMILGELFF.

In this sample, this clone turned up once. The chain has TRBV30 and TRBJ2-1, with 15 bases aligning to TRBD2. Germline V gene lookup returns CDR1 GTSNPN and CDR2 SVGIG (reference sequence). CDR3 length equals 16 residues. After removal of 2 bases from V and 7 bases from J, the junction contained 6 bases not matched to a gene. The CDR3 DNA is TGTGCCTGGAGTAGGGGACTAGCGGGAGGAGAAAATGAGCAGTTCTTC. This sequence encodes CAWSRGLAGGENEQFF.